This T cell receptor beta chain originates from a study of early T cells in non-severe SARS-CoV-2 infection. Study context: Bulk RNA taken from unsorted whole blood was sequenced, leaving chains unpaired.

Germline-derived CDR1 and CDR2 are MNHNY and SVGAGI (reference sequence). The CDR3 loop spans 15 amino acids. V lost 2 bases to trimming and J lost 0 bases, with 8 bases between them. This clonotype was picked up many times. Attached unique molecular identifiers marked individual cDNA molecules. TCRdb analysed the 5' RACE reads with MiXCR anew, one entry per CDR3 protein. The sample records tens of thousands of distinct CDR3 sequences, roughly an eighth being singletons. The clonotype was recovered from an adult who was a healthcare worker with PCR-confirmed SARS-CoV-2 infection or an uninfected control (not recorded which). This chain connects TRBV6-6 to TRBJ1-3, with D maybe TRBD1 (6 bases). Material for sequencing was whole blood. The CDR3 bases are TGTGCCAGCAGTTACGGAGGGGGCTCTGGAAACACCATATATTTT. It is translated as CASSYGGGSGNTIYF.